Given below is one T cell receptor beta chain in context. The data are from a study of T cells in localized non-small cell lung cancer. Trimming cost V 3 bases and J 4 bases, with 11 bases left between them. The CDR3 contains 14 residues. From germline, CDR1 is KGHSH and CDR2 LQKENI. The adjacent lung that was sampled lay at least 2 cm from the tumor margin and showed no atypia. Generated by immunoSEQ multiplex PCR, the TCRdb table keeps only in-frame clones and is missing some. The sample holds several hundred clones, 24% seen once. This specimen consisted of normal lung tissue next to the tumor, obtained before any cancer treatment. This TCR derives from a man between 40 and 70 years old with stage I squamous cell lung carcinoma. The rearrangement joins TRBV18 to TRBJ2-3, with D perhaps TRBD1 or TRBD2 (5 bases each). CDR3 coding DNA: TGTGCCAGCTCACCGGGGCGGGCCCCAGATACGCAGTATTTT. Translated: CASSPGRAPDTQYF.